The 4 T cell receptor beta chains given below trace back to one sample, sequenced in a study of T cells after somatic rescue of genetic block. The assay was immunoSEQ multiplex PCR, and TCRdb's table has in-frame clones only and misses some. The repertoire holds about 15,000 clones, with approximately 70% as singletons. The sequenced sample was peripheral blood mononuclear cells (PBMCs). These receptors were obtained from a young man.

V gene TRBV7-9 combines with J gene TRBJ2-1; a weak D match, TRBD2 (5 bases). Between the trimmed V and J ends, which lost 2 bases and 0 bases, there was a span of 8 bases. CDR1 is SEHNR and CDR2 is FQNEAQ in the germline V gene (reference sequence). The CDR3 extends over 15 amino acids. The CDR3 region is CASSLSGSSYNEQFF. CDR3 DNA sequence: TGTGCCAGCAGCTTAAGCGGAAGCTCCTACAATGAGCAGTTCTTC.

V usage is TRBV27 and J usage is TRBJ2-7; 9 bases line up with TRBD1. The CDR3 totals 15 residues. Germline V CDR1 and CDR2: MNHEY, SMNVEV (reference sequence). After removal of 5 bases from V and 1 base from J, the junction contained 6 bases not matched to a gene. The CDR3, as DNA: TGTGCCAGCAGTCCCTGGACAGGGGTTTCCTACGAGCAGTACTTC. Translation gives CASSPWTGVSYEQYF.

The chain links TRBV6-5 to TRBJ2-3; a possible D gene is TRBD1 (5 bases). The germline CDR1 and CDR2 sequences are MNHEY and SVGAGI. V was clipped by 0 bases and J by 10 bases, with 11 bases between them. This CDR3 is built from 13 residues. CDR3 nucleotides: TGTGCCAGCAGTTACTCAAGGACAATGGCGCAGTATTTT. It encodes CASSYSRTMAQYF.

The rearrangement uses TRBV28 and TRBJ1-2; 7 bases line up with TRBD1. Germline assignment: CDR1 MDHEN and CDR2 SYDVKM. The CDR3 totals 14 residues. With V trimmed by 2 bases and J by 4 bases, 4 bases remained unmatched. This chain's CDR3 is CASSLGAGGYGYTF. The CDR3 region has the DNA TGTGCCAGCAGTTTAGGGGCAGGGGGCTATGGCTACACCTTC.